This T cell receptor beta chain came from a study of blood T cells in healthy people across ages (dated by TCRdb to about 2015). About the study as a whole: In model experiments, template switching captured about one uniquely barcoded TCR beta cDNA molecule for every two T cells. The study measured age-related changes in TCR beta repertoire diversity using deep sequencing normalized with unique cDNA molecular identifiers. The donors were divided into four age groups: young (average about 15 years), middle-aged (approximately 41), aged (approximately 64) and long-lived (around 87). To avoid experimental bias, donors of different ages were randomly spread across the sequencing lanes. The study analyzed two additional independent replicas of 1 million unique cDNA reads from the same blood draw for two donors, one aged 18 to 29 and one aged 80 or older.

Points on this clonotype: What this receptor recognizes is not known. A much larger clone sits a single nucleotide away, making a read error possible.

The 39 donors, aged about 6 to 95 years, were systemically healthy Caucasian individuals from Russia. Each donor gave 8 to 10 milliliters of peripheral blood, drawn into EDTA-treated Vacutainer tubes. Ficoll-Paque density-gradient centrifugation was used to isolate PBMCs, with at least 6 million per sample. Total RNA, at least 6 micrograms per sample, was extracted from PBMCs with Trizol reagent. The percentages of naive CD45RAhigh/CD27high T cells were determined by flow cytometry on a PBMC aliquot from every donor. Broad study findings and their caveats: Compared with the aged group, the long-lived group had more naive CD4+ T cells, fewer expanded clones and increased TCR diversity, suggesting age selection. The percentage of naive T cells measured by flow cytometry correlated strongly with observed TCR beta diversity. The CMV infection status of donors was not known, potentially confounding age-related changes in expanded clonotypes. Bulk unsorted PBMC profiling prevented conclusive comparison of naive and antigen-experienced compartments. Observed TCR beta diversity per million T cells fell roughly linearly with age, and a significant reduction was already apparent by age roughly 41. Total diversity estimates from one million sequenced T cells were considered lower bounds and underestimates.

Library creation used 5' RACE. Sequencing relied on an Illumina HiSeq 2500. A second roughly 7 to 12 cycle PCR used a sample-barcoded 5' primer and a J-beta primer mix. A unique molecular identifier was introduced onto each TCR beta cDNA molecule by a template-switch 5' adaptor carrying 12 random nucleotides. Each sample yielded at least 3 million CDR3-containing paired-end reads. The Mint cDNA synthesis kit, primed by a TRBC-specific oligonucleotide, was used to synthesize first-strand cDNA from all RNA. After uracil-DNA glycosylase treatment, a first 18-cycle PCR used universal primers M1SS and BC2_uni_R on all cDNA. The study's processing was this. For normalization, 1 million high-quality reads, each with a distinct molecular identifier, were randomly selected from each sample. Reads sharing molecular identifiers were discarded rather than binned into consensus sequences. MiTCR, with a Q25 quality threshold and the strictest error-elimination algorithm, was used for CDR3 identification, clonotype clustering and error correction. A nonparametric unseen species model with Euler transformation was used to estimate a lower bound on total TCR beta diversity. Using fastp at Q25 and MiXCR, TCRdb reprocessed the public reads and kept productive beta chains. A single entry per CDR3 protein holds the most common genes and DNA from its merged rows. What appears here as the V and J calls and clone size reflects TCRdb's work, not the paper's. For this sample the table gives approximately 810,000 distinct CDR3 sequences, of which 29% were detected only once. Jointly, the top ten make up approximately 15% of the sample.

The CDR3 covers 16 residues, taking in both the cysteine and the phenylalanine. The DNA shown is the 48-base CDR3, in frame from base 1. CDR1 SGHTA and CDR2 FQGNSA are derived from the germline V gene. Sequencing was performed on blood. The TCR sequence derives from a woman older than 75 in good health. The chain couples TRBV7-2 to TRBJ1-4; a tentative D match to TRBD1 spans 6 bases. The DNA reads as follows: TGTGCCAGCAGCACCGTGGGGGGGGCAACTACTGAAAAACTGTTTTTT. It translates to CASSTVGGATTEKLFF.